This T cell receptor (beta chain) is drawn from a study of regulatory T cells in long-lasting Graves disease. Arm-PCR of CDR3 regions and iRepertoire HTBI primers were used to build TCR beta libraries. TCRdb used MiXCR to reprocess the multiplex PCR reads, holding one entry per CDR3 protein. The data contain about 520,000 distinct CDR3 sequences, around 13% of them singletons. Study-wide points: Thyroid tissue was not sampled; only peripheral blood was. Patients with persistent disease shared 2,741 public clonotypes, outpacing the 900 to 1,000 shared by new patients.

Time point in this sample: newly diagnosed GD, antithyroid drugs for less than 3 months. TCR sequences were obtained from RNA taken from PBMCs. In its sample, this clonotype was seen many times. Antigen specificity is unknown. CDR1 and CDR2 (germline): MNHEY, SMNVEV (reference sequence). The CDR3 contains 14 residues. Germline trimming cut 6 bases from V and 1 base from J; bases unmatched to any gene: 5. The sample was also reused in another study, on T cells in Graves' hyperthyroidism and ophthalmopathy. That investigation notes: Patients showing uncontrolled infection, other autoimmune disease, pregnancy or lactation were ineligible. Prediction of ophthalmopathy progression came a median around 6 months pre-onset.

Here the sequenced sample was peripheral blood mononuclear cells (PBMCs), taken at new diagnosis, from a patient treated with antithyroid drugs. The chain joins TRBV27 to TRBJ1-1; 7 positions match TRBD1. The TCR sequence derives from a woman aged 30 to 39 with Graves disease. The CDR3 sequence is CASRPQGRNTEAFF. The DNA for the CDR3 is TGTGCCAGCAGGCCACAGGGGAGGAACACTGAAGCTTTCTTT.